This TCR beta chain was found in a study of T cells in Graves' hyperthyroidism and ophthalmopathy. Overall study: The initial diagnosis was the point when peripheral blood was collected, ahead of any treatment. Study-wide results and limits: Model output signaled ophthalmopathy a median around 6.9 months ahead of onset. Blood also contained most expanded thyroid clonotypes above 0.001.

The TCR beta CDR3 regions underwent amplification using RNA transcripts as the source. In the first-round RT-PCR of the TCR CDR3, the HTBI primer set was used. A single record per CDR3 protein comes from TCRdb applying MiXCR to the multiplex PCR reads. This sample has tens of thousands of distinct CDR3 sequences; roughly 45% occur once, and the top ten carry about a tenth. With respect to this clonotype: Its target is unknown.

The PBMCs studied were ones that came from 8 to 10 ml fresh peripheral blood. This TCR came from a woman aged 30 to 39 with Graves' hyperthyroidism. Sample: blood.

The CDR3 here is CSAPDEHPYEQYF. In DNA form, the CDR3 reads TGCAGTGCTCCCGACGAACACCCCTACGAGCAGTACTTC. This sequence joins TRBV20-1 and TRBJ2-7; no clear D. The CDR3 extends over 13 amino acids. V lost 5 bases to trimming and J lost 2 bases, with 13 bases between them. Germline assignment: CDR1 DFQATT and CDR2 SNEGSKA (reference sequence).